This paragraph covers one TCR beta chain sequence. The germline V gene has CDR1 GTSNPN and CDR2 SVGIG (reference sequence). There are 15 residues in the CDR3. V lost 1 base and J lost 4; bases outside the gene matches: 3. This sample stems from a study of cytomegalovirus exposure and HLA in healthy donors. It was with 60 Vbeta and 13 Jbeta primers that the PCR ran. TCRdb's copy holds only in-frame clones and misses some; the assay was immunoSEQ multiplex PCR. The data contain fewer than 250,000 clones, 82% of them singletons. Sequencing was performed on PBMCs. The gene calls are TRBV30 and TRBJ2-2; 10 positions match TRBD1. The source is a man aged 35 to 55 in good health and CMV-seropositive. CDR3 amino acids: CAWSARDRGTGELFF. CDR3 nucleotides: TGTGCCTGGAGTGCCCGGGACAGGGGCACCGGGGAGCTGTTTTTT.